The clone carrying this TCR beta chain was detected only once. The antigen is undetermined. This sample was taken from a study of T cells after yellow fever vaccination. Findings of the study overall: In post-booster samples, most primary-vaccination clones reappeared (about 95% CD4, roughly 89% CD8).

UMIs and a universal primer site were added when TCR cDNA was made by 5'RACE template switching. MiXCR, applied by TCRdb to the 5' RACE reads, yields one record per CDR3 protein. The sample holds a few hundred thousand distinct CDR3 sequences, approximately 10% seen once. This CDR3 region has 14 residues. The V gene's germline CDR1 is PRHDT and CDR2 FYEKMQ (reference sequence). The germline V and J ends were trimmed by 2 bases and 1 base, with 8 bases remaining between them. This specimen consisted of CD4+ T cells sorted from PBMCs, obtained 5 days after the yellow fever booster vaccination. This sequence joins TRBV13 and TRBJ1-1; no clear D gene. The TCR was taken from a man between 18 and 35 years old who received the YFV17D yellow fever vaccine. The chain's CDR3 is CASSLRRGNTEAFF. The CDR3, as DNA: TGTGCCAGCAGCTTACGACGGGGGAACACTGAAGCTTTCTTT. Looking up the rest from reference TRBV13 and TRBJ1-1 gives the full variable domain: AAGVIQSPRHLIKEKRETATLKCYPIPRHDTVYWYQQGPGQDPQFLISFYEKMQSDKGSIPDRFSAQQFSDYHSELNMSSLELGDSALYFCASSLRRGNTEAFFGQGTRLTVV.